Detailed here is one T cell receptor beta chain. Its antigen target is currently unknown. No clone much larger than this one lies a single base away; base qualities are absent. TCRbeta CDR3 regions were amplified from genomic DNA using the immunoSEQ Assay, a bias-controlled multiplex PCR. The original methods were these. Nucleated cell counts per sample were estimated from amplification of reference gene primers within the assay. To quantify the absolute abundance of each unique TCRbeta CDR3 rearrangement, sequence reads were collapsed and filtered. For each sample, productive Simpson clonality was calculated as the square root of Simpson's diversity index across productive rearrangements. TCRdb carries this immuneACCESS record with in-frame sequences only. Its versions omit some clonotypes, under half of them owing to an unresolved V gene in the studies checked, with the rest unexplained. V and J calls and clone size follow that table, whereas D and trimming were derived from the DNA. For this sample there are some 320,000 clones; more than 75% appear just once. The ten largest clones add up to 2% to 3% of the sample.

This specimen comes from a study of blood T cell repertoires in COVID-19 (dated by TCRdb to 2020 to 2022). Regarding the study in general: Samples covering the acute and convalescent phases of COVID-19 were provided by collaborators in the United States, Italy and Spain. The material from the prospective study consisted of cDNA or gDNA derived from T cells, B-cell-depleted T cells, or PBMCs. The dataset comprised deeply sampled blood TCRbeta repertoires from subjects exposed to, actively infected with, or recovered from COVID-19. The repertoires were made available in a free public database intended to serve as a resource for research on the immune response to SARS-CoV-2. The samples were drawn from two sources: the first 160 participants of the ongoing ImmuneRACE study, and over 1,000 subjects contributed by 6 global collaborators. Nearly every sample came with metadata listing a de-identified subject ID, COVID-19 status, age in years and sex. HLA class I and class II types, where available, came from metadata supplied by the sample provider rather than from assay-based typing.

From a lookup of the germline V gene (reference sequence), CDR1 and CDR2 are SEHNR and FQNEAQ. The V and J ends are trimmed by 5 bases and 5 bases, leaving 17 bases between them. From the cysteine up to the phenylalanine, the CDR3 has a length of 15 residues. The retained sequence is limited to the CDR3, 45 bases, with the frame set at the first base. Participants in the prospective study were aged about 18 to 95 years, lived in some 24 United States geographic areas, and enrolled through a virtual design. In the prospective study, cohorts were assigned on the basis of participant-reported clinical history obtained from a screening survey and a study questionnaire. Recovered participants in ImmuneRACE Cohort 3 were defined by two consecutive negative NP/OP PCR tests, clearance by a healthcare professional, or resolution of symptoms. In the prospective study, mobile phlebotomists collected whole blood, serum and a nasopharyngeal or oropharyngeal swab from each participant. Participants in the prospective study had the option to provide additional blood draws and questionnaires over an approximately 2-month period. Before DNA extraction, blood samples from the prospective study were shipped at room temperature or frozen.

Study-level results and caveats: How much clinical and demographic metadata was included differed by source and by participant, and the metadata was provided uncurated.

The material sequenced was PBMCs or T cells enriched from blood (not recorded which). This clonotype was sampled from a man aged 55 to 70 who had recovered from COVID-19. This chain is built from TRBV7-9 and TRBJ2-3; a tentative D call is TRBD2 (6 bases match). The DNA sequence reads TGTGCCAGCAGCCCCCTGGGACTTCAATTAGATACGCAGTATTTT. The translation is CASSPLGLQLDTQYF.